This T cell receptor (beta chain) was retrieved from a study of CD8 T cells in ankylosing spondylitis. Details on this clonotype: Its target is not known. At one of its ends the junction is not consistent with the germline gene, which may arise from a read error.

The study, taken as a whole, reports: Clones linked to disease were reported to show significant enrichment in matched ankylosing spondylitis synovial fluid. Several highly homologous variants made up a TCR beta motif, and this motif appeared characteristic of ankylosing spondylitis blood. Clones linked with disease were CD8+ and fairly uncommon in the peripheral blood.

The TCR beta libraries were generated through quantitative 5'-RACE incorporating molecular barcodes. TCRdb reanalysed the 5' RACE reads using MiXCR and keeps one entry per CDR3 protein. This table has under 250,000 distinct CDR3 sequences, roughly 8.2% appearing once. This clonotype was obtained from a female donor with ankylosing spondylitis or in good health (not recorded which). Input material: blood, either unsorted or a sorted T cell fraction (not recorded which).

In DNA form, the CDR3 reads TGTGCCAGCTCAACGGCCGTTCCTCCTTACGAGCAGCACTTC. Amino acid sequence: CASSTAVPPYEQHF. V and J are TRBV6-2 or TRBV6-3 and TRBJ2-7; no clear D gene. Germline lookup yields CDR1 MNHEY and CDR2 SVGEGT. The CDR3 has 14 amino acids.